At least ten counts were recorded for the clone carrying this T cell receptor beta chain. What it binds is unknown. MiXCR, applied by TCRdb to the 5' RACE reads, yields one record per CDR3 protein. Of around 94,000 distinct CDR3 sequences in the sample, around 3.3% were seen once. These data originate in a study of neurological immune-mediated disorders. On the study more broadly: The roughly 35 multiple sclerosis patients comprised 31 that were relapsing-remitting and 3 that were secondary progressive.

Whole-study findings and limits: The study phylogenetically grouped the repertoires of 18 of 34 multiple sclerosis patients into one related-CDR3 cluster, a possible signature. The multiple sclerosis repertoire cluster had no clinical or MRI feature associated with it.

In germline, CDR1 is MGHDK, CDR2 SYGVNS. CDR3 length: 17 amino acids. Trimming pared 5 bases from V and 6 bases from J, leaving 25 bases between. Material for sequencing was PBMCs. The clonotype was recovered from a woman aged 18-29 years with multiple sclerosis. The chain employs TRBV25-1 and TRBJ1-1; D might be TRBD1 (6 bases). The CDR3: CASSSVRRENRGPEAFF. In DNA form, the CDR3 reads TGTGCCAGCAGTTCGGTCCGCAGGGAGAATCGGGGGCCTGAAGCTTTCTTT.